This T cell receptor (beta chain) stems from a study of siplizumab effects on memory and regulatory T cells. Overall study results and limits: Tregs that proliferated in siplizumab cultures did not have their suppressive function confirmed.

About this clone itself: As yet, its antigen is unknown.

Per sample, 85,000 to 100,000 TCR templates underwent assay. Sequencing used immunoSEQ multiplex PCR; TCRdb keeps in-frame clones, though not all of them. This table holds some 88,000 clones, around 90% found once. V lost 0 bases to trimming and J lost 12 bases, with 10 bases between them. This CDR3 contains 11 residues. Germline values: CDR1 DFQATT, CDR2 SNEGSKA (reference sequence). The chain has TRBV20-1 and TRBJ2-3; unclear D gene. The specimen was CD4+ T cells sorted from blood. The clonotype comes from a human donor in good health. The CDR3 loop is CSARDGITQYF. CDR3 sequence (DNA): TGCAGTGCTAGAGACGGCATTACACAGTATTTT.